This TCR beta chain was sequenced in a study of CD8 T cells in Susac syndrome. Study observations and caveats: An acknowledgment was made by the study that its TCR sequencing and HLA analysis involved relatively few individuals.

TCR beta sequences were obtained from blood CD8+ and CD4+ T cells. Negative isolation yielded CD8+ and CD4+ T cells; FACS enriched TEMRA cells. Trimming removed 5 bases at V and 7 bases at J, with 8 bases between. Germline loops: CDR1 SEHNR, CDR2 FQNEAQ (reference sequence). CDR3 length: 11 residues. RNA totalling roughly 0.5 to 1 ug underwent reverse transcription with random hexamers. An immunoSEQ multiplex PCR amplified TCR beta CDR3 over 54 Vbeta and 13 Jbeta. TCRdb reprocessed the immunoSEQ multiplex PCR reads via MiXCR and lists one record per CDR3 protein. Of around 300,000 distinct CDR3 sequences in the sample, around 89% were seen once. This clonotype came up a few times. Its antigen is not known.

The sequence was collected from a human donor with multiple sclerosis. Sequences were obtained from CD8+ T cells from PBMCs. V and J are TRBV7-9 and TRBJ1-1; D unresolved. The CDR3, as DNA: TGTGCCAGCAGCGTCGGGAGTGAAGCTTTCTTT. Its translation is CASSVGSEAFF.